A selection of T cell receptor beta chains follows, all from one sample in a study of OX40 agonist ivuxolimab in advanced cancers. Clones were read by immunoSEQ multiplex PCR, and TCRdb kept only the in-frame ones, dropping some. This table has fewer than 30,000 clones, around 85% appearing once. Here the sequenced sample was CD4+ or CD8+ T cells sorted from blood, taken in a trial of the OX40 agonist ivuxolimab. The receptors come from an adult with an advanced solid tumor such as melanoma, head and neck, liver or kidney cancer. Each CDR3 is given with its conserved first and last residue. A D gene is named only where the DNA matches it firmly. Some rows mark clone size as missing; the rest say once, few, many or name a class of expanded clone.

>TRBJ1-2|TRBV6-5|-|few
TGTGCCAGCAGTTACTCCGTGGCAGGGACGGGGGGCTACACCTTC
CASSYSVAGTGGYTF
>TRBJ2-7|TRBV7-9|TRBD1|-
TGTGCCAGCAGCTCCCCCGGGACAGGGGCCTACGAGCAGTACTTC
CASSSPGTGAYEQYF
>TRBJ1-1|TRBV6-1|TRBD1|medium-sized
TGTGCCAGCAGTTTACAGCCAGGGGGGATCCCTGAAGCTTTCTTT
CASSLQPGGIPEAFF
>TRBJ2-3|TRBV5-6|-|-
TGTGCCAGCAGCTTGGGTGGTTGGGATCTTGGCACAGATACGCAGTATTTT
CASSLGGWDLGTDTQYF
>TRBJ2-5|TRBV2|TRBD2|-
TGTGCCAGCAGAGGGACTAGCGGGGGGGCGGTTCTGGAGACCCAGTACTTC
CASRGTSGGAVLETQYF
>TRBJ2-7|TRBV5-5|TRBD1|-
TGTGCCAGCAGCTTGGGGCAGGGGGTAGAGCAGTACTTC
CASSLGQGVEQYF
>TRBJ2-1|TRBV28|TRBD2|-
TGTGCCAGCAGTGCTACGGGACTAGCGGGAGGCTCCTCCTACAATGAGCAGTTCTTC
CASSATGLAGGSSYNEQFF
>TRBJ2-3|TRBV28|TRBD2|-
TGTGCCAGCAGTTTCCCCTCCGGCGGGAGTATCGATCCTAGCACAGATACGCAGTATTTT
CASSFPSGGSIDPSTDTQYF
>TRBJ1-1|TRBV6-5|TRBD1|-
TGTGCCAGCAGTTATTCCCCGGACAGGGCCGCTGAAGCTTTCTTT
CASSYSPDRAAEAFF
>TRBJ2-5|TRBV15|TRBD2|-
TGTGCCACCAGCAGAGGGGGCGGGGGGGACAAAGAGACCCAGTACTTC
CATSRGGGGDKETQYF
>TRBJ2-7|TRBV28|-|medium-sized
TGTGCCAGCAGTCCGACGGCGGGACAGTCTGCCTACGAGCAGTACTTC
CASSPTAGQSAYEQYF
>TRBJ1-1|TRBV5-4|-|-
TGTGCCAGCAGCTTGGTTCAGGGTTTCGGTGAAGCTTTCTTT
CASSLVQGFGEAFF
>TRBJ2-1|TRBV5-4|-|-
TGTGCCAGCAGCTTGGGCCGGAAGCCTGACAGGATTTTGAACAATGAGCAGTTCTTC
CASSLGRKPDRILNNEQFF
>TRBJ2-2|TRBV5-8|-|few
TGTGCCAGCAACTTGGGTCGCACCTACACCGGGGAGCTGTTTTTT
CASNLGRTYTGELFF
>TRBJ2-3|TRBV21-1|-|-
TGTGCCAGCAGCAAAAAGACTAGCGGGAGCAGGAGGGCTACAGATACGCAGTATTTT
CASSKKTSGSRRATDTQYF
>TRBJ1-5|TRBV4-1|TRBD1|-
TGCGCCAGCAGCCAGATATCCGAGGGGGCTCAGCCCCAGCATTTT
CASSQISEGAQPQHF
>TRBJ1-2|TRBV18|TRBD1|-
TGTGCCAGCTCGATGAGGCGCGGGACAGCTAACTATGGCTACACCTTC
CASSMRRGTANYGYTF
>TRBJ1-1|TRBV4-1|TRBD1|-
TGCGCCAGCAGCCACCGGACAGGGGAGAACACTGAAGCTTTCTTT
CASSHRTGENTEAFF
>TRBJ2-7|TRBV6-6|-|-
TGTGCCAGCAGTCCCGTAGCGGAGTCCTACGAGCAGTACTTC
CASSPVAESYEQYF
>TRBJ2-1|TRBV19|-|-
TGTGCCAGTAGTAGCGGATTGGGCAATGAGCAGTTCTTC
CASSSGLGNEQFF
>TRBJ1-1|TRBV19|TRBD1|-
TGTGCCAGTAGTATGTCGGGGCAGGGGGCCACTGAAGCTTTCTTT
CASSMSGQGATEAFF
>TRBJ1-2|TRBV5-5|-|-
TGTGCCAGCAGCTTCGGAGATTCGACTAACTATGGCTACACCTTC
CASSFGDSTNYGYTF
>TRBJ2-3|TRBV19|-|-
TGTGCCAGTAGTGGCAGGGACAACCTGGGGAGCGCCAGGACTTTCACAGATACGCAGTATTTT
CASSGRDNLGSARTFTDTQYF
>TRBJ2-7|TRBV5-5|-|-
TGTGCCAGCAGCTTTTCCTACGAGCAGTACTTC
CASSFSYEQYF
>TRBJ2-1|TRBV5-6|-|-
TGTGCCAGCAGCTTTGGGACTTCCTCCTACAATGAGCAGTTCTTC
CASSFGTSSYNEQFF
>TRBJ2-3|TRBV7-6|TRBD2|-
TGTGCCAGCAGCTTCTGGGCTAGCGGGGGGGACACAGATACGCAGTATTTT
CASSFWASGGDTDTQYF
>TRBJ2-3|TRBV9|-|-
TGTGCCAGCAGCGTAGATAGACTTTCCTCCGCAGATACGCAGTATTTT
CASSVDRLSSADTQYF
>TRBJ1-1|TRBV9|-|few
TGTGCCAGCAGCTCCGGACCCTTCGATGCTTTCTTT
CASSSGPFDAFF
>TRBJ1-1|TRBV9|-|few
TGTGCCAGCAGCGTAGAGGATCTTCCCACCACTGAAGCTTTCTTT
CASSVEDLPTTEAFF
>TRBJ1-1|TRBV5-1|-|few
TGCGCCAGCAGCTACCCAGGGGAAATGGTGACGAACACTGAAGCTTTCTTT
CASSYPGEMVTNTEAFF
>TRBJ1-2|TRBV2|-|-
TGTGCCAGCAGTGACGGCTTCGATAACTATGGCTACACCTTC
CASSDGFDNYGYTF
>TRBJ1-1|TRBV11-2|-|-
TGTGCCAGCAGCTACTTAACAATATTCAACACTGAAGCTTTCTTT
CASSYLTIFNTEAFF
>TRBJ1-2|TRBV7-9|TRBD1|-
TGTGCCACCGACCGTTTAGGGGGCGCAGATGGCTACACCTTC
CATDRLGGADGYTF
>TRBJ2-7|TRBV4-1|-|once
TGCGCCAGCAGCCAGCAGTCTGGGGCAGGATGGAATTCCGTCTACGAGCAGTACTTC
CASSQQSGAGWNSVYEQYF
>TRBJ1-5|TRBV5-8|-|-
TGTGCCAGCAGCCGTGACTTATATAGCAATCAGCCCCAGCATTTT
CASSRDLYSNQPQHF
>TRBJ2-5|TRBV23-1|-|-
TGCGCCAGCAGTCATCAGGGATTCGTAGAGACCCAGTACTTC
CASSHQGFVETQYF
>TRBJ2-7|TRBV11-2|TRBD2|-
TGTGCCAGCAGCCCTAGGACTAGCGGGACCAACTACGAGCAGTACTTC
CASSPRTSGTNYEQYF